This T cell receptor beta chain was obtained from a study of T cell repertoires in cytomegalovirus infection. Study-level background: Both a matching HLA type and CMV infection were indicated by public TCR beta signatures. Study results and caveats: Summed public TCR beta family frequency identified CMV carriers bearing the relevant HLA. The ex vivo response showed dominance by HLA-C-restricted CMV-specific TCR beta clonotypes.

Trimming took off 0 bases at V and 6 bases at J, with 10 bases between the two ends. The CDR3 is made up of 13 amino acids. Germline V CDR1 and CDR2: SQVTM, ANQGSEA. There are a few counts of this clonotype. Its antigen remains unidentified. From the reads, TCRdb called clonotypes with MiXCR, one entry per CDR3 protein. The sample lists approximately 200,000 distinct CDR3 sequences, 28% occurring once. The chain recombines TRBV29-1 with TRBJ2-3; D unclear. The clonotype comes from a human donor in good health (CMV status not recorded). Some clones in this sample may be carry-over from other donors' samples. Input material: PBMCs. The CDR3, as DNA: TGCAGCGTTGAAGAGTATCGGCCGGATACGCAGTATTTT. The encoded protein is CSVEEYRPDTQYF.